This T cell receptor beta chain was sequenced for a study of CD8 T cells in ankylosing spondylitis. Study-wide points: Characteristic of ankylosing spondylitis blood, it appeared, was a TCR beta motif comprising roughly 8 highly homologous variants.

The CDR3 totals 14 residues. Germline assignment: CDR1 SNHLY and CDR2 FYNNEI. V lost 6 bases, J lost 7 bases, and 11 bases stayed unmatched. With molecular barcodes, quantitative 5'-RACE was used to make the TCR beta libraries. Each CDR3 protein is one row after TCRdb ran MiXCR on the 5' RACE reads. The sample carries around 490,000 distinct CDR3 sequences, 5.3% recorded once. A note on this clonotype: Its antigen is not identified.

The receptor comes from a male donor with ankylosing spondylitis. The specimen was blood, either unsorted or a sorted T cell fraction (not recorded which). The chain joins TRBV2 to TRBJ1-1; the match to TRBD1 covers 7 bases. CDR3 sequence reads: CASRDGQAGLEAFF. The CDR3 DNA sequence: TGTGCCAGCAGGGACGGACAGGCCGGCCTTGAAGCTTTCTTT.